This note documents a single T cell receptor (beta chain) sequence. This sample stems from a study of blood T cell repertoires in COVID-19. Some clones are missing from TCRdb's copy, which holds only in-frame ones; the method was immunoSEQ multiplex PCR. This repertoire shows about 99,000 clones, approximately 84% found once; its top ten account for 26%. J was trimmed by 12 bases and V by 5 bases; bases with no gene match: 9. This CDR3 region has 15 residues. In germline, CDR1 is MNHEY, CDR2 SMNVEV (reference sequence). Specimen: peripheral blood. The receptor comes from a man in his 60s with acute or convalescent COVID-19. V and J are TRBV27 and TRBJ2-1; 14 bases are shared with TRBD2. CDR3 protein: CASSTRTSGRFRQFF. The CDR3 DNA reads as TGTGCCAGCAGTACACGGACTAGCGGGAGGTTTCGGCAGTTCTTC.